Reported below is one T cell receptor (beta chain). Its binding antigen is unknown. No per-base quality is available; no much larger clone lies one base away. The collaborating institutions used their own protocols to collect whole blood in K2EDTA tubes. For TCRbeta analysis, collaborator samples were shipped as frozen whole blood, as isolated PBMCs, or as DNA extracted from either sample type. These data come from a study of blood T cell repertoires in COVID-19 (dated by TCRdb to between 2020 and 2021). Regarding the research as a whole: Samples covering the acute and convalescent phases of COVID-19 were provided by collaborators in the United States, Italy and Spain. The dataset comprised deeply sampled blood TCRbeta repertoires from subjects exposed to, actively infected with, or recovered from COVID-19. The prospective study material was composed of cDNA or gDNA derived from T cells, B-cell-depleted T cells, or PBMCs. The repertoires were made available in a free public database intended to serve as a resource for research on the immune response to SARS-CoV-2. Samples were obtained from the ongoing ImmuneRACE study (first 160 participants) and from some 1,300 subjects provided by 6 global collaborators. The sample metadata nearly always contained a de-identified subject ID, COVID-19 status, age in years and sex. Where available, HLA class I and class II types were obtained from metadata supplied by the sample provider rather than from assay-based typing. Paper-wide results and their limitations: The quantity of clinical and demographic metadata differed by source and by participant and was supplied without curation.

TCRbeta CDR3 regions were amplified from genomic DNA using the immunoSEQ Assay, a bias-controlled multiplex PCR. In the authors' own workflow: Within the assay, amplification of reference gene primers was used to estimate how many nucleated cells each sample contained. To quantify the absolute abundance of each unique TCRbeta CDR3 rearrangement, sequence reads were collapsed and filtered. Productive Simpson clonality was computed per sample as the square root of Simpson's diversity index over productive rearrangements. TCRdb's version of the immuneACCESS table is confined to in-frame rearrangements and falls short of the full clone set. An unresolved V gene accounts for under half of the shortfall where checked; the remainder is of unknown origin. The V and J calls and the clone size are those of that table, but D and trimming were determined from the DNA. This sample has under 250,000 clones in its table, and about four fifths of those were observed once. The ten largest clones take up 8% to 10% of the sample.

V drops 1 base and J drops 3 bases, leaving 13 bases in between. The CDR3 runs 16 residues from the cysteine to the phenylalanine. The kept DNA is CDR3 alone, 48 bases in frame from the first base. Based on the germline V gene, the CDR1 and CDR2 sequences are SGHRS and YFSETQ. The V gene is TRBV5-1 and the J gene is TRBJ2-2; a tentative D call is TRBD1 (5 bases match). The clonotype originates from a woman between 50 and 59 years old with acute or convalescent COVID-19. The sample comprised peripheral blood. The CDR3: CASSLKDTWDTGELFF. In nucleotides, the sequence is TGCGCCAGCAGCTTGAAGGACACCTGGGACACCGGGGAGCTGTTTTTT. Supplemented by the reference TRBV5-1 and TRBJ2-2 proteins around the CDR3, the complete variable domain is KAGVTQTPRYLIKTRGQQVTLSCSPISGHRSVSWYQQTPGQGLQFLFEYFSETQRNKGNFPGRFSGRQFSNSRSEMNVSTLELGDSALYLCASSLKDTWDTGELFFGEGSRLTVL.